Below, 27 T cell receptor beta chains from the same sample are listed, as sequenced in a study of cytomegalovirus exposure and HLA in healthy donors. Vbeta (60) and Jbeta (13) primers were used in the PCR. Using immunoSEQ multiplex PCR, the repertoire was profiled, and TCRdb retains in-frame clones only, with some absent. The repertoire holds about 190,000 clones, over 70% seen once, with roughly 2.1% in the top ten. The sample taken for sequencing was PBMCs. These receptors all stem from a woman between 18 and 29 years old in good health and CMV-seropositive.

The sample holds a few counts of this clone. The chain links TRBV5-4 to TRBJ1-2, with D possibly TRBD1 on 5 matching bases. The V end was cut by 2 bases, the J end by 3 bases, with 11 bases between. The CDR3 extends over 14 amino acids. Germline V gene lookup returns CDR1 SGHNT and CDR2 YYREEE (reference sequence). CDR3 sequence reads: CASSFREGYYGYTF. The DNA for the CDR3 is TGTGCCAGCAGCTTCAGGGAGGGGTACTATGGCTACACCTTC.

This rearrangement joins TRBV27 to TRBJ1-5, with 7 bases lining up with TRBD1. Germline V gene lookup returns CDR1 MNHEY and CDR2 SMNVEV (reference sequence). This CDR3 contains 14 residues. Germline trimming cut 0 bases from V and 7 bases from J; bases unmatched to any gene: 3. The CDR3 is CASSLSPGGQPQHF. The CDR3, as DNA: TGTGCCAGCAGTTTATCGCCAGGGGGGCAGCCCCAGCATTTT.

Written as DNA, the CDR3 is TGCGCCAGCAGTGACCGAGGGGGTGGCTACACCTTC. This codes for CASSDRGGGYTF. The chain links TRBV10-1 to TRBJ1-2; a weak D match, TRBD1 (6 bases). The germline CDR1 and CDR2 sequences are WNHNN and SYGVQD (reference sequence). The CDR3 is made up of 12 amino acids. Trimming took 3 bases from V and 7 from J, leaving 9 bases between them.

The rearrangement links TRBV19 to TRBJ2-7; 10 bases map to TRBD1. The CDR3 extends over 14 amino acids. The V gene end was trimmed by 10 bases and the J gene end by 4 bases; junction bases not matched to a gene: 10. Germline values: CDR1 LNHDA, CDR2 SQIVND (reference sequence). The CDR3 sequence: CATQTGTGAYEQYF. CDR3 nucleotides: TGTGCCACCCAAACCGGGACAGGGGCTTACGAGCAGTACTTC.

The rearrangement uses TRBV14 and TRBJ2-2; D unresolved. Germline V gives CDR1 SGHDN, CDR2 FVKESK. V was cut by 2 bases and J by 7 bases, with 8 bases left in between. The CDR3 is made up of 13 amino acids. Here the CDR3 reads CASSQQKLGELFF. The DNA of the CDR3 is TGTGCCAGCAGCCAACAAAAGCTCGGGGAGCTGTTTTTT. The full variable domain, completed using reference TRBV14 and TRBJ2-2, is EAGVTQFPSHSVIEKGQTVTLRCDPISGHDNLYWYRRVMGKEIKFLLHFVKESKQDESGMPNNRFLAERTGGTYSTLKVQPAELEDSGVYFCASSQQKLGELFFGEGSRLTVL.

This clone was observed a few times. The CDR3 sequence: CASSQERTAMNTEAFF. DNA of the CDR3: TGCGCCAGCAGCCAAGAACGGACAGCCATGAACACTGAAGCTTTCTTT. This sequence joins TRBV4-1 and TRBJ1-1; TRBD1 might be the D (6 bases). The CDR3 totals 16 residues. Deletions cut 0 bases from V and 0 bases from J, with 11 bases between. Germline V CDR1 and CDR2: MGHRA, YSYEKL.

The V gene is TRBV29-1, the J gene TRBJ2-7; D is perhaps TRBD2 (5 bases). Germline V CDR1 and CDR2: SQVTM, ANQGSEA. The CDR3 loop spans 14 amino acids. V was trimmed by 7 bases and J by 2 bases, leaving 18 bases between them. CDR3 loop: CSAHDSRVTYEQYF. DNA for the CDR3: TGCAGCGCGCACGACTCGCGGGTTACCTACGAGCAGTACTTC.

A few counts support this clone. The chain uses TRBV27 and TRBJ1-1; perhaps TRBD1 as D (5 bases). This CDR3 is 16 amino acids long. The V end was cut by 3 bases, the J end by 0 bases, with 14 bases between. Germline V gene data show CDR1 as MNHEY and CDR2 as SMNVEV (reference sequence). The CDR3 sequence is CASSLLRVGMNTEAFF. For the CDR3, the DNA is TGTGCCAGCAGTTTGCTCAGGGTAGGGATGAACACTGAAGCTTTCTTT.

This chain uses TRBV4-1 with TRBJ2-2; D might be TRBD1 (6 bases). CDR3 length: 16 residues. Trimming left V 1 base short and J 2 bases short, with 11 bases between. Germline assignment: CDR1 MGHRA and CDR2 YSYEKL. CDR3 amino acids: CASSQVGTPNTGELFF. CDR3 DNA sequence: TGCGCCAGCAGCCAAGTTGGGACACCAAACACCGGGGAGCTGTTTTTT.

The V call is TRBV5-1, the J call TRBJ1-1; D unclear. This CDR3 has 13 residues. CDR1 is SGHRS, CDR2 YFSETQ, per germline. The V and J ends lost 10 bases and 1 base respectively, with 14 bases between them. As DNA, the CDR3 is TGCGCCCGGGCGGAGGTCCGGAACACTGAAGCTTTCTTT. This codes for CARAEVRNTEAFF.

J is TRBJ2-3 and V is TRBV28; 14 bases agree with TRBD2. Germline V gene data show CDR1 as MDHEN and CDR2 as SYDVKM. V was clipped by 5 bases and J by 4 bases; unmatched bases: 17. The CDR3 is 20 amino acids. The CDR3: CASSLAPLRLAGGQPDTQYF. Here the CDR3 DNA reads TGTGCCAGCAGTCTCGCCCCATTAAGACTAGCGGGGGGGCAGCCAGATACGCAGTATTTT.

The rearrangement links TRBV5-1 to TRBJ2-5, with 7 nucleotides matching TRBD1. The germline V gene encodes CDR1 SGHRS and CDR2 YFSETQ. CDR3 length: 13 residues. V lost 4 bases and J lost 5; bases outside the gene matches: 5. In nucleotides, the CDR3 is TGCGCCAGCAGCCACGGACAGGAGGAGACCCAGTACTTC. Its protein product is CASSHGQEETQYF.

The chain has TRBV4-1 and TRBJ1-3; no definite D call. The CDR3 has 14 residues. V lost 4 bases and J 4 bases, leaving 11 bases between the germline ends. The V gene's germline CDR1 is MGHRA and CDR2 YSYEKL. CDR3 in amino acids: CASSPDGRGNTIYF. In nucleotides, the CDR3 is TGCGCCAGCAGCCCAGACGGGAGGGGAAACACCATATATTTT.

This clone showed up just once. V is TRBV6-6 and J is TRBJ2-1, with 13 bases identical to TRBD2. Germline CDR1 MNHNY, CDR2 SVGAGI (reference sequence). CDR3 size: 13 residues. V was pared by 8 bases and J by 11 bases, with 6 bases of the junction left unmatched. The CDR3 is CASGLAGAGQQFF. CDR3 DNA sequence: TGTGCCAGCGGACTAGCGGGGGCCGGCCAGCAGTTCTTC.

V gene TRBV5-1 combines with J gene TRBJ1-2; TRBD1 might be the D (5 bases). CDR1 SGHRS and CDR2 YFSETQ come from the germline V gene. The CDR3 runs to 12 residues. The CDR3 DNA follows: TGCGCGACGGGGGACTTTAACTATGGCTACACCTTC. This encodes CATGDFNYGYTF.

This rearrangement joins TRBV18 to TRBJ1-2; D is unclear. The V gene's germline CDR1 is KGHSH and CDR2 LQKENI. Trimming took off 2 bases at V and 4 bases at J, with 8 bases between the two ends. The CDR3 totals 13 residues. CDR3 coding DNA: TGTGCCAGCTCACCAGGCTTTGGCTATGGCTACACCTTC. Translating gives CASSPGFGYGYTF.

This chain connects TRBV5-1 to TRBJ1-1; 7 bases are a match to TRBD1. The CDR3 sequence is 15 residues long. The ends lost 0 bases at V and 7 bases at J; junction bases unmatched: 9. Germline V gene data show CDR1 as SGHRS and CDR2 as YFSETQ. Written as DNA, the CDR3 is TGCGCCAGCAGCTTGGATGTATGGACAGGTAGTGAAGCTTTCTTT. It yields the protein CASSLDVWTGSEAFF. The full variable domain, in which reference TRBV5-1 and TRBJ1-1 provide the parts outside the CDR3, is KAGVTQTPRYLIKTRGQQVTLSCSPISGHRSVSWYQQTPGQGLQFLFEYFSETQRNKGNFPGRFSGRQFSNSRSEMNVSTLELGDSALYLCASSLDVWTGSEAFFGQGTRLTVV.

This rearrangement joins TRBV10-3 to TRBJ2-3; D uncertain. This CDR3 has 12 residues. CDR1 is ENHRY and CDR2 is SYGVKD in the germline V gene. Trimming pared 4 bases from V and 3 bases from J, leaving 5 bases between. The CDR3 DNA sequence: TGTGCCATCAGTGGAGTTACAGATACGCAGTATTTT. This codes for CAISGVTDTQYF.

The count of this clone is one. The chain employs TRBV7-9 and TRBJ1-2, with TRBD1 as a possible D gene (5 bases). CDR3 length: 19 residues. Germline lookup yields CDR1 SEHNR and CDR2 FQNEAQ (reference sequence). The V and J ends lost 2 bases and 4 bases respectively, with 26 bases between them. The CDR3 loop reads CASSLPPGHIVEGLYGYTF. CDR3 nucleotides: TGTGCCAGCAGCTTACCCCCCGGACACATTGTGGAGGGTCTCTATGGCTACACCTTC.

The chain is built from TRBV6-1 and TRBJ2-7; 8 bases are a match to TRBD1. CDR1 is MNHNS, CDR2 SASEGT, per germline. The CDR3 contains 15 residues. After removal of 1 base from V and 0 bases from J, the junction contained 2 bases not matched to a gene. CDR3 loop: CASSEEGTGSYEQYV. DNA of the CDR3: TGTGCCAGCAGTGAAGAGGGGACAGGCTCCTACGAGCAGTACGTC.

The CDR3 protein is CASRAGGGYTF. The DNA for the CDR3 is TGTGCCAGCAGGGCAGGGGGCGGCTACACCTTC. The chain combines TRBV28 with TRBJ1-2; 8 bases are a match to TRBD1. The CDR3 contains 11 residues. The trim removed 6 bases at V and 8 bases at J, leaving 2 bases unmatched. CDR1 and CDR2 from the germline V gene are MDHEN and SYDVKM.

V usage is TRBV5-6 and J usage is TRBJ1-2; 7 nucleotides agree with TRBD1. Per germline, CDR1 SGHDT and CDR2 YYEEEE. Germline trimming cut 4 bases from V and 5 bases from J; bases unmatched to any gene: 5. This CDR3 comprises 13 residues. The DNA for the CDR3 is TGTGCCAGCAGCCGTGGGACAGTATATGGCTACACCTTC. It codes for CASSRGTVYGYTF.

The genes are TRBV6-1 and TRBJ1-5; tentatively, D is TRBD1 (6 bases). Germline loops: CDR1 MNHNS, CDR2 SASEGT. Trimming took off 6 bases at V and 7 bases at J, with 16 bases between the two ends. The CDR3 totals 14 residues. The CDR3 DNA reads TGTGCCAGCAGCTACACAGGGTCGGGGCAGCCCCAGCATTTT. Protein product: CASSYTGSGQPQHF.

This clone was counted once. The chain recombines TRBV7-9 with TRBJ2-3; a weak D match, TRBD2 (6 bases). The germline V and J ends were trimmed by 5 bases and 6 bases, with 24 bases remaining between them. Germline CDR1 is SEHNR and CDR2 is FQNEAQ (reference sequence). CDR3 length: 17 residues. In nucleotides, the CDR3 is TGTGCCAGCAGCGAACTCCGGACTACCGACTCCGGGGATACGCAGTATTTT. This encodes CASSELRTTDSGDTQYF.

The CDR3 loop is CASSAYRVAGELFF. The CDR3 DNA sequence: TGTGCCAGCAGTGCTTACAGGGTCGCCGGGGAGCTGTTTTTT. V and J are TRBV6-5 and TRBJ2-2; D possibly corresponds to TRBD1 (6 bases). The CDR3 spans 14 residues. Trimming pared 5 bases from V and 6 bases from J, leaving 13 bases between. Per the germline V gene, CDR1 is MNHEY and CDR2 is SVGAGI.

This chain links TRBV19 with TRBJ2-1; 8 positions match TRBD2. Germline CDR1 and CDR2: LNHDA and SQIVND (reference sequence). This CDR3 spans 16 amino acids. The V segment lost 2 bases and the J segment 0 bases; nucleotides outside the gene matches: 3. CDR3 coding DNA: TGTGCCAGTAGTATACTCAGCGGGAGCTCCTACAATGAGCAGTTCTTC. Protein sequence: CASSILSGSSYNEQFF.

This clone was observed a single time. V and J are TRBV5-8 and TRBJ2-1; D call uncertain. Germline V gene sequence: CDR1 SGHTS, CDR2 YDEGEE. V shed 3 bases and J shed 6 bases, with 16 bases lying between them. This CDR3 has 15 residues. The CDR3 region has the DNA TGTGCCAGCAGCTCAAGCCTCCTGCCTCTCAATGAGCAGTTCTTC. Translated: CASSSSLLPLNEQFF. Drawing the rest from reference TRBV5-8 and TRBJ2-1, the complete variable domain is EAGVTQSPTHLIKTRGQQATLRCSPISGHTSVYWYQQALGLGLQFLLWYDEGEERNRGNFPPRFSGRQFPNYSSELNVNALELEDSALYLCASSSSLLPLNEQFFGPGTRLTVL.